Sequencing of this TCR beta chain was carried out in a study of T cell repertoires in cytomegalovirus infection. The wider study: Recently identified HLA-C-restricted CMV epitopes were among the peptides used.

TCRdb reprocessed the reads via MiXCR and lists one record per CDR3 protein. Of 300,000 or so distinct CDR3 sequences listed, roughly 25% are singletons. Regarding this clonotype: Its antigen is not identified.

Study conclusions and caveats: Dominant in the ex vivo response were TCR beta clonotypes restricted by HLA-C and specific for CMV. The cumulative frequency of public TCR beta families distinguished individuals who carried CMV together with the relevant HLA.

Germline V lookup: CDR1 SGHDN, CDR2 FVKESK. With V trimmed by 2 bases and J by 1 base, 20 bases remained unmatched. This CDR3 contains 21 residues. The receptor was derived from a human donor in good health (CMV status not recorded). Some clones in this sample may be carry-over from other donors' samples. This sample comprised cultured PBMCs, obtained from culture after CMV antigen stimulation. V and J are TRBV14 and TRBJ2-1, with 7 bases fitting TRBD1. The CDR3 coding sequence is TGTGCCAGCAGCCAATCATTAGACAGGGCTACCGGTACGGGGTCCTACAATGAGCAGTTCTTC. This sequence encodes CASSQSLDRATGTGSYNEQFF.